Presented here are 31 T cell receptor beta chains from one specimen sequenced in a study of blood T cells in healthy people across ages. Next came a second PCR, run for roughly 6 to 11 cycles, which used a sample-barcoded 5' primer along with a J-beta primer mix. TCRdb re-derived calls from the 5' RACE reads in MiXCR, one entry per CDR3 protein. The sample consists of 590,000 or so distinct CDR3 sequences, about 30% of them appearing once. The sample comprised blood. All receptors derive from an elderly woman in good health.

The CDR3 DNA is TGCAGTGCTAGAGAGGCCAAGGGGAACTATGGCTACACCTTC. This translates into CSAREAKGNYGYTF. V is TRBV20-1 and J is TRBJ1-2, with D possibly TRBD1 on 5 matching bases. The V gene lost 0 bases and the J gene lost 2 bases, with 10 bases spanning the gap. The CDR3 is 14 amino acids. Per germline, CDR1 DFQATT and CDR2 SNEGSKA (reference sequence).

This clonotype was counted many times. The rearrangement joins TRBV12-3 or TRBV12-4 to TRBJ1-2; no clear D. V was shortened by 5 bases and J by 1 base, with 5 bases between the two germline ends. CDR3 size: 12 residues. CDR3 nucleotide sequence: TGTGCCAGCAGTACTCTTAACTATGGCTACACCTTC. This translates into CASSTLNYGYTF.

This chain links TRBV20-1 with TRBJ2-7; unclear D gene. CDR1 and CDR2 (germline): DFQATT, SNEGSKA (reference sequence). V lost 0 bases and J lost 3, with 9 bases in between. The length of the CDR3 is 13 residues. DNA of the CDR3: TGCAGTGCTAGAGATAGTAGGGACTACGAGCAGTACTTC. Translating gives CSARDSRDYEQYF.

This rearrangement joins TRBV5-1 to TRBJ2-7; D remains unclear. Germline V gene lookup returns CDR1 SGHRS and CDR2 YFSETQ. The CDR3 is 14 residues long. The V gene lost 0 bases and the J gene lost 3 bases, with 10 bases spanning the gap. For the CDR3, the DNA is TGCGCCAGCAGCTTGGACTCAGGCTACTACGAGCAGTACTTC. This translates into CASSLDSGYYEQYF.

Ten or more counts support this clonotype. The V call is TRBV20-1, the J call TRBJ1-6, with D hard to call. The CDR3 has 16 amino acids. V was cut by 0 bases and J by 4 bases, with 13 bases left in between. From germline, CDR1 is DFQATT and CDR2 SNEGSKA (reference sequence). In DNA form, the CDR3 reads TGCAGTGCTAGAGACTCGGCAGAGAATTATAATTCACCCCTCCACTTT. Translating it yields CSARDSAENYNSPLHF.

The rearrangement joins TRBV7-3 to TRBJ2-1; TRBD2 is a possible D gene (5 bases). The ends were cut back, 5 bases at V and 8 bases at J, with 7 bases in the middle. The CDR3 extends over 11 amino acids. Per the germline V gene, CDR1 is SGHTA and CDR2 is FQGTGA. As DNA, the CDR3 is TGTGCCAGCAGCACGAGGGATGAGCAGTTCTTC. Its protein is CASSTRDEQFF. The full variable domain, with the rest looked up from reference TRBV7-3 and TRBJ2-1, is GAGVSQTPSNKVTEKGKYVELRCDPISGHTALYWYRQSLGQGPEFLIYFQGTGAADDSGLPNDRFFAVRPEGSVSTLKIQRTERGDSAVYLCASSTRDEQFFGPGTRLTVL.

This clonotype showed up many times. The V call is TRBV27, the J call TRBJ2-3; tentative D call: TRBD1 (5 bases). Trimming took off 1 base at V and 0 bases at J, with 8 bases between the two ends. The V gene's germline CDR1 is MNHEY and CDR2 SMNVEV (reference sequence). This CDR3 is built from 15 residues. The CDR3 region has the DNA TGTGCCAGCAGTTTATTCCAGGGTAGCACAGATACGCAGTATTTT. Translating gives CASSLFQGSTDTQYF.

The CDR3 spells CATGQVRYEQYF. CDR3 nucleotide sequence: TGTGCCACCGGACAAGTTCGATACGAGCAGTACTTC. This sequence joins TRBV6-6 and TRBJ2-7; D might be TRBD1 (5 bases). V was pared by 10 bases and J by 4 bases, with 14 bases between. CDR3 size: 12 residues. Per the germline V gene, CDR1 is MNHNY and CDR2 is SVGAGI (reference sequence).

This clonotype showed up just a few times. This may come from a read error, since a much larger clone is one base off. J is TRBJ2-7 and V is TRBV29-1, with TRBD2 matching over 7 bases. Germline CDR1 SQVTM, CDR2 ANQGSEA. The CDR3 extends over 13 amino acids. The V segment lost 6 bases and the J segment 3 bases; nucleotides outside the gene matches: 8. This chain's CDR3 is CSVDGGTRYEQYF. In nucleotides, the CDR3 is TGCAGCGTCGACGGGGGGACCCGCTACGAGCAGTACTTC.

This sequence joins TRBV5-1 and TRBJ2-5, with 16 positions matching TRBD2. Germline loops: CDR1 SGHRS, CDR2 YFSETQ. The CDR3 contains 18 residues. J lost 5 bases, V lost 4 bases, and 11 bases had no gene match. DNA for the CDR3: TGCGCCAGCAGCCCCGGGACTAGCGGGAGGGTATCAGAGGAGACCCAGTACTTC. This sequence encodes CASSPGTSGRVSEETQYF.

The chain couples TRBV9 to TRBJ2-5, with 8 nucleotides matching TRBD1. The CDR3 is made up of 13 amino acids. Trimming cost V 2 bases and J 7 bases; bases outside gene matches: 4. Germline CDR1 is SGDLS and CDR2 is YYNGEE. In nucleotides, the CDR3 is TGTGCCAGCAGCGTGACAGGGGCCGGGACCCAGTACTTC. Its translation: CASSVTGAGTQYF.

V usage is TRBV20-1 and J usage is TRBJ2-1, with D possibly matching TRBD2 (6 bases). The germline V gene has CDR1 DFQATT and CDR2 SNEGSKA (reference sequence). The V gene lost 1 base and the J gene lost 1 base, with 14 bases spanning the gap. CDR3 length equals 16 residues. The CDR3 sequence: CSARGQGGESYNEQFF. CDR3 nucleotides: TGCAGTGCTAGAGGGCAGGGAGGTGAATCCTACAATGAGCAGTTCTTC.

This clonotype has at least ten counts. The J gene is TRBJ2-5, the V gene TRBV15; TRBD2 aligns across 9 bases. The germline V gene encodes CDR1 LNHNV and CDR2 YYDKDF (reference sequence). Trimming at V came to 3 bases and at J to 1 base, leaving 6 bases not matched to a gene. CDR3 size: 16 residues. The CDR3 DNA reads TGTGCCACCAGCAGCCAAGAGCGGGGGGCCCAAGAGACCCAGTACTTC. This gives the protein CATSSQERGAQETQYF.

This clonotype was counted at least ten times. The V gene is TRBV15, the J gene TRBJ2-1; TRBD2 matches 9 bases. V shed 3 bases, J shed 5 bases, and the junction held 11 bases outside the gene matches. This CDR3 is 17 amino acids long. In germline, CDR1 is LNHNV, CDR2 YYDKDF (reference sequence). CDR3 loop: CATSRDWGRGGHNEQFF. For the CDR3, the DNA is TGTGCCACCAGCAGGGACTGGGGGCGGGGGGGCCACAATGAGCAGTTCTTC.

Of note for this clonotype: A much more abundant neighbour one base away suggests this may be a read error. The V gene is TRBV20-1, the J gene TRBJ1-2; 10 bases line up with TRBD1. V dropped 5 bases and J dropped 8; count of bases not matched to a gene: 8. The V gene's germline CDR1 is DFQATT and CDR2 SNEGSKA (reference sequence). The CDR3 spans 13 residues. The CDR3 protein is CSAEGTGEGGYTF. CDR3 nucleotides: TGCAGTGCTGAAGGGACAGGGGAGGGCGGCTACACCTTC.

The V and J genes are TRBV7-9 and TRBJ2-1; 10 bases agree with TRBD2. Trimming removed 5 bases from V and 6 bases from J; junction bases left unmatched: 7. The V gene's germline CDR1 is SEHNR and CDR2 FQNEAQ (reference sequence). The CDR3 runs to 15 residues. CDR3 DNA: TGTGCCAGCAGCCTGACTAGCGGGTTCTGCAATGAGCAGTTCTTC. Amino acid sequence: CASSLTSGFCNEQFF.

About this clonotype: A much larger clone differs by one base, so this may be a read error. The chain joins TRBV5-4 to TRBJ2-3, with a weak D call TRBD2 (5 bases). Germline V gives CDR1 SGHNT, CDR2 YYREEE (reference sequence). This CDR3 spans 18 amino acids. Deletions cut 0 bases from V and 0 bases from J, with 17 bases between. CDR3 region: CASSLEGLTGYSTDTQYF. In DNA form, the CDR3 reads TGTGCCAGCAGCTTGGAAGGGCTAACGGGGTACAGCACAGATACGCAGTATTTT.

As concerns this clonotype: It may be a read error: a sequence one base away is much more abundant. This chain joins TRBV7-3 and TRBJ2-1; D perhaps matches TRBD1 (6 bases). The germline CDR1 and CDR2 sequences are SGHTA and FQGTGA. The CDR3 has 16 residues. The ends were cut back, 5 bases at V and 13 bases at J, with 27 bases in the middle. DNA of the CDR3: TGTGCCAGCAGCCTAGGGGACCGACACGAGGGGGAGACCCAGTTCTTC. Translated: CASSLGDRHEGETQFF.

The J gene is TRBJ2-2, the V gene TRBV6-1; TRBD1 is a possible D gene (6 bases). V lost 10 bases, J lost 1 base, and 16 bases lay in between. This CDR3 comprises 15 residues. CDR1 MNHNS and CDR2 SASEGT come from the germline V gene. The CDR3 loop is CAIQGTPRNTGELFF. CDR3 in DNA: TGTGCCATCCAGGGGACCCCTAGGAACACCGGGGAGCTGTTTTTT.

This clonotype was counted ten times or more. The gene calls are TRBV5-1 and TRBJ2-5; 8 bases line up with TRBD1. Germline-derived CDR1 and CDR2 are SGHRS and YFSETQ. Trimming took 0 bases from V and 5 from J; bases not matched to a gene: 6. The CDR3 loop spans 15 amino acids. In nucleotides, the CDR3 is TGCGCCAGCAGCTTGGCCTCAGGGGGCCTGGAGACCCAGTACTTC. Translated, it gives CASSLASGGLETQYF. Full variable domain (remainder filled in from reference TRBV5-1 and TRBJ2-5): KAGVTQTPRYLIKTRGQQVTLSCSPISGHRSVSWYQQTPGQGLQFLFEYFSETQRNKGNFPGRFSGRQFSNSRSEMNVSTLELGDSALYLCASSLASGGLETQYFGPGTRLLVL.

CDR3 nucleotides: TGCGCCAGCAGCTTGGCGACGGGCGCAGGTACTGGCTACACCTTC. Its protein product is CASSLATGAGTGYTF. V gene TRBV5-1 combines with J gene TRBJ1-2; D remains ambiguous. The germline V gene encodes CDR1 SGHRS and CDR2 YFSETQ. The CDR3 has 15 amino acids. The V and J ends lost 0 bases and 7 bases respectively, with 16 bases between them.

This clonotype was detected many times. This rearrangement joins TRBV7-2 to TRBJ1-2; D might be TRBD1 (6 bases). The CDR3 sequence is 15 residues long. Trimming took 5 bases from V and 4 from J, leaving 17 bases between them. Per the germline V gene, CDR1 is SGHTA and CDR2 is FQGNSA. CDR3 in amino acids: CASSQDAGAGYGYTF. CDR3 sequence (DNA): TGTGCCAGCAGCCAGGACGCAGGGGCGGGCTATGGCTACACCTTC.

Points on this clonotype: A much larger clone is a single base away; this may be a read error. This chain uses TRBV28 with TRBJ2-1, with TRBD2 matching 8 bases. This CDR3 has 16 amino acids. J lost 10 bases, V lost 8 bases, and 19 bases had no gene match. Germline loops: CDR1 MDHEN, CDR2 SYDVKM. The DNA for the CDR3 is TGTGCCAGCTCACGGAGTGGCGCGGGGGGTTTTTCCGAGCAGTTCTTC. This translates into CASSRSGAGGFSEQFF.

This clonotype was counted ten times or more. The chain combines TRBV10-3 with TRBJ1-2; possibly TRBD1 for D (5 bases). Deletions cut 11 bases from V and 5 bases from J, with 18 bases between. This CDR3 region has 13 residues. Germline CDR1 and CDR2: ENHRY and SYGVKD. The CDR3 here is CASAGAGSYGYTF. The DNA of the CDR3 is TGTGCCTCCGCCGGAGCAGGGAGTTATGGCTACACCTTC.

The chain joins TRBV5-1 to TRBJ1-1, with 7 bases fitting TRBD1. Trimming cost V 4 bases and J 4 bases; bases outside gene matches: 4. The CDR3 is made up of 13 amino acids. Germline-derived CDR1 and CDR2 are SGHRS and YFSETQ. CDR3 sequence (DNA): TGCGCCAGCAGCGAGGGGGCAGGCACTGAAGCTTTCTTT. Its protein is CASSEGAGTEAFF.

This clonotype was picked up a small number of times. The V gene is TRBV16, the J gene TRBJ2-7, with a possible D match to TRBD2 (5 bases). Matching the DNA end better, TRBJ2-5 makes the J call doubtful. The CDR3 is made up of 14 amino acids. Germline CDR1 KGHSY, CDR2 FQNENV. The CDR3 DNA reads TGTGCCAGCAGCCCCGGGAACGCCGAAGAGACCCAGTACTTC. Its translation: CASSPGNAEETQYF.

The rearrangement links TRBV7-8 to TRBJ2-1, with TRBD1 matching 11 bases. CDR1 is SGHVS and CDR2 is FQNEAQ in the germline V gene. J lost 8 bases, V lost 1 base, and 1 base had no gene match. CDR3 length: 14 residues. The CDR3 nucleotides read TGTGCCAGCAGCTTAGGGACAGGGGGCGATGAGCAGTTCTTC. This encodes CASSLGTGGDEQFF.

The chain couples TRBV19 to TRBJ1-1, with D maybe TRBD1 (5 bases). The CDR3 sequence is 13 residues long. In germline, CDR1 is LNHDA, CDR2 SQIVND (reference sequence). Trimming removed 6 bases from V and 5 bases from J, with 13 bases in between. The CDR3 coding sequence is TGTGCCAGTAGCCAGGTACGGGGGACTGAAGCTTTCTTT. Translating it yields CASSQVRGTEAFF.

This clonotype showed up many times. This sequence joins TRBV5-1 and TRBJ2-1, with 8 bases fitting TRBD2. Trimming at V came to 0 bases and at J to 5 bases, leaving 4 bases not matched to a gene. The CDR3 covers 15 residues. Germline CDR1 is SGHRS and CDR2 is YFSETQ. The CDR3 loop reads CASSLVAGGNNEQFF. CDR3 bases: TGCGCCAGCAGCTTGGTGGCGGGGGGTAACAATGAGCAGTTCTTC.

This clonotype showed up many times. V and J are TRBV30 and TRBJ2-7; possible D gene TRBD2, 5 bases. Trimming left V 4 bases short and J 5 bases short, with 18 bases between. This CDR3 contains 14 residues. The germline V gene encodes CDR1 GTSNPN and CDR2 SVGIG (reference sequence). CDR3 nucleotide sequence: TGTGCCTGGACGGGGTCGTATCAAGGCGACGAGCAGTACTTC. Translating gives CAWTGSYQGDEQYF.

Many counts were recorded for this clonotype. This chain links TRBV5-1 with TRBJ2-7; weak D call: TRBD2 (6 bases). The ends were cut back, 4 bases at V and 5 bases at J, with 19 bases in the middle. There are 15 residues in the CDR3. CDR1 and CDR2 (germline): SGHRS, YFSETQ. The CDR3 sequence is CASSPLGAGIDEQYF. The CDR3, as DNA: TGCGCCAGCAGCCCACTCGGGGCGGGGATCGACGAGCAGTACTTC.